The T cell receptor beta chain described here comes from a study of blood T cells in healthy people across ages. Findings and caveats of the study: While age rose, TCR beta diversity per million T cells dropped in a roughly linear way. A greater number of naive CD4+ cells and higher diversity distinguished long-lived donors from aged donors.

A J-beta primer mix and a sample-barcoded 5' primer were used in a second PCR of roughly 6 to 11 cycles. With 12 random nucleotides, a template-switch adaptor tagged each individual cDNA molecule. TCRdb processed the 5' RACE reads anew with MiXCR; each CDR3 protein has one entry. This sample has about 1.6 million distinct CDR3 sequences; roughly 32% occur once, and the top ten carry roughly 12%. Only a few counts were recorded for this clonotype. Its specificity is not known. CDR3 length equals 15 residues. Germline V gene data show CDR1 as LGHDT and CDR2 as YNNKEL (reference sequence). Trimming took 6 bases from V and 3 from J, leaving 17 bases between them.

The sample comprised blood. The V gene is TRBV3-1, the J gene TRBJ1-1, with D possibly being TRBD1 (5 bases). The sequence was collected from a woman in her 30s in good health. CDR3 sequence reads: CASSRRQGTYTEAFF. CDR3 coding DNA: TGTGCCAGCAGTCGTAGGCAGGGCACGTACACTGAAGCTTTCTTT.